A selection of T cell receptor beta chains follows, all from one sample in a study of T cell responses to AZD1222 COVID-19 vaccine. Measured with immunoSEQ multiplex PCR; TCRdb has only the in-frame clones, and not every one. The table lists more than 60,000 clones, 65% to 90% of them singletons. The starting material was peripheral blood, obtained on day 0 of AZD1222 vaccination. The receptors were sampled from an adult in good health. Both conserved end residues are part of each CDR3. D genes are given only for firm matches. Clone size, where shown, is once, few, many, or a class for clones that have expanded.

j_call: TRBJ2-2; clone_size: -; v_call: TRBV29-1; d_call: -; cdr3_nt: TGCAGCGTTGAAGCTGGCGGGGCGAACACCGGGGAGCTGTTTTTT; cdr3_aa: CSVEAGGANTGELFF
j_call: TRBJ1-1; clone_size: -; v_call: TRBV6-1; d_call: -; cdr3_nt: TGTGCCAGCAGTCCGGGGGGCACTGAAGCTTTCTTT; cdr3_aa: CASSPGGTEAFF
j_call: TRBJ2-3; clone_size: -; v_call: TRBV6-5; d_call: -; cdr3_nt: TGTGCCAGCAGGCAAACCCTCCAGGGAACAGATACGCAGTATTTT; cdr3_aa: CASRQTLQGTDTQYF
j_call: TRBJ1-5; clone_size: -; v_call: TRBV2; d_call: TRBD1; cdr3_nt: TGTGCCAGCAGCAATACCGGGACAGGGCATCAGCCCCAGCATTTT; cdr3_aa: CASSNTGTGHQPQHF
j_call: TRBJ1-4; clone_size: -; v_call: TRBV19; d_call: -; cdr3_nt: TGTGCCAGTAGTATCGGGGGAGTCAATGAAAAACTGTTTTTT; cdr3_aa: CASSIGGVNEKLFF
j_call: TRBJ1-5; clone_size: -; v_call: TRBV28; d_call: TRBD1; cdr3_nt: TGTGCCAGCAGCTCTCCGGGACAGGGGGCGAATCAGCCCCAGCATTTT; cdr3_aa: CASSSPGQGANQPQHF
j_call: TRBJ1-1; clone_size: -; v_call: TRBV7-3; d_call: -; cdr3_nt: TGTGCCAGCAGCTCACTAAGACGGTACATGAACACTGAAGCTTTCTTT; cdr3_aa: CASSSLRRYMNTEAFF
j_call: TRBJ1-6; clone_size: many; v_call: TRBV27; d_call: -; cdr3_nt: TGTGCCAGCAGCCCCCGATTGGAATACTCACCCCTCCACTTT; cdr3_aa: CASSPRLEYSPLHF
j_call: TRBJ1-5; clone_size: -; v_call: TRBV6-1; d_call: -; cdr3_nt: TGTGCCAGCAGTGATTCTAGTCAGCCCCAGCATTTT; cdr3_aa: CASSDSSQPQHF
j_call: TRBJ2-7; clone_size: -; v_call: TRBV3-1/TRBV3-2; d_call: -; cdr3_nt: TGTGCCAGCAGCCCGGGCGCCTACGAGCAGTACTTC; cdr3_aa: CASSPGAYEQYF
j_call: TRBJ1-4; clone_size: -; v_call: TRBV4-1; d_call: -; cdr3_nt: TGCGCCAGCAGCCAAGGGTTGACTAATGAAAAACTGTTTTTT; cdr3_aa: CASSQGLTNEKLFF
j_call: TRBJ1-2; clone_size: -; v_call: TRBV5-8; d_call: TRBD1; cdr3_nt: TGTGCCAGCAGCCAGGGGGACAGGGTATATGGCTACACCTTC; cdr3_aa: CASSQGDRVYGYTF
j_call: TRBJ2-1; clone_size: -; v_call: TRBV11-2; d_call: -; cdr3_nt: TGTGCCAGCAACTTCGGGGAGGCTGAGCAGTTCTTC; cdr3_aa: CASNFGEAEQFF
j_call: TRBJ1-6; clone_size: once; v_call: TRBV9; d_call: -; cdr3_nt: TGTGCCAGCAGCGCGGAGGGACTGTATAATTCACCCCTCCACTTT; cdr3_aa: CASSAEGLYNSPLHF
j_call: TRBJ2-7; clone_size: -; v_call: TRBV10-3; d_call: -; cdr3_nt: TGTGCCATCAGTGAGTCTTCCGGGGGTAAGGTTCGCAACGAGCAGTACTTC; cdr3_aa: CAISESSGGKVRNEQYF
j_call: TRBJ2-2; clone_size: -; v_call: TRBV24-1; d_call: -; cdr3_nt: TGTGCCACCAGTGATTTGGGGGTGGGGAACACCGGGGAGCTGTTTTTT; cdr3_aa: CATSDLGVGNTGELFF
j_call: TRBJ1-1; clone_size: -; v_call: TRBV11-2; d_call: -; cdr3_nt: TGTGCCAGCAGCTTCAAAGGAACGCAGGCTTTCTTT; cdr3_aa: CASSFKGTQAFF
j_call: TRBJ2-2; clone_size: medium-sized; v_call: TRBV5-4; d_call: -; cdr3_nt: TGTGCCAGCAGCCGCGACGGCGGGGAGCTGTTTTTT; cdr3_aa: CASSRDGGELFF
j_call: TRBJ1-2; clone_size: -; v_call: TRBV19; d_call: TRBD1; cdr3_nt: TGTGCCAGTAGGCGACAGGGTAACTATGGCTACACCTTC; cdr3_aa: CASRRQGNYGYTF
j_call: TRBJ2-1; clone_size: -; v_call: TRBV3-1/TRBV3-2; d_call: -; cdr3_nt: TGTGCCAGCAGCCAAAACGCTTTCAATGAGCAGTTCTTC; cdr3_aa: CASSQNAFNEQFF
j_call: TRBJ2-1; clone_size: few; v_call: TRBV30; d_call: TRBD2; cdr3_nt: TGTGCCTGGAGCCTAGCGGGGGGGCATAATGAGCAGTTCTTC; cdr3_aa: CAWSLAGGHNEQFF
j_call: TRBJ1-2; clone_size: -; v_call: TRBV3-1/TRBV3-2; d_call: TRBD1; cdr3_nt: TGTGCCAGCAGCCTAATCACAGGGGGTGGCGGCTACACCTTC; cdr3_aa: CASSLITGGGGYTF
j_call: TRBJ2-1; clone_size: -; v_call: TRBV6-5; d_call: -; cdr3_nt: TGTGCCAGCATAGGGGCTATAGACAATGAGCAGTTCTTC; cdr3_aa: CASIGAIDNEQFF
j_call: TRBJ1-5; clone_size: -; v_call: TRBV27; d_call: TRBD1; cdr3_nt: TGTGCCAGCGGACAGGGGCCCCATCAGCCCCAGCATTTT; cdr3_aa: CASGQGPHQPQHF
j_call: TRBJ1-1; clone_size: -; v_call: TRBV4-1; d_call: -; cdr3_nt: TGCGCCAGCAGCCAAGACGGGGGAAGGGGAGCTTTCTTT; cdr3_aa: CASSQDGGRGAFF
j_call: TRBJ1-4; clone_size: -; v_call: TRBV5-6; d_call: -; cdr3_nt: TGTGCCAGCAGCCCCCTCCCGGGGCCGGGGGAAAAACTGTTTTTT; cdr3_aa: CASSPLPGPGEKLFF
j_call: TRBJ2-1; clone_size: -; v_call: TRBV4-1; d_call: TRBD2; cdr3_nt: TGCGCCAGCAGCCAAGAGCGGCTAGCGGTGAATGAGCAGTTCTTC; cdr3_aa: CASSQERLAVNEQFF
j_call: TRBJ1-4; clone_size: -; v_call: TRBV6-5; d_call: TRBD1; cdr3_nt: TGTGCCAGCACTCCGGGACAGGGGGTCGAAAAACTGTTTTTT; cdr3_aa: CASTPGQGVEKLFF
j_call: TRBJ1-1; clone_size: -; v_call: TRBV7-6; d_call: -; cdr3_nt: TGTGCCAGCAGCTTAGACGCGGGGGCCGGCATGAACACTGAAGCTTTCTTT; cdr3_aa: CASSLDAGAGMNTEAFF
j_call: TRBJ1-3; clone_size: -; v_call: TRBV9; d_call: TRBD1; cdr3_nt: TGTGCCAGCAGCCCCCGGGACAGAGTCCTCTCTGGAAACACCATATATTTT; cdr3_aa: CASSPRDRVLSGNTIYF
j_call: TRBJ1-5; clone_size: once; v_call: TRBV2; d_call: TRBD1; cdr3_nt: TGTGCCAGCAGAGCCGGGACAGCTAATAGCAATCAGCCCCAGCATTTT; cdr3_aa: CASRAGTANSNQPQHF
j_call: TRBJ1-1; clone_size: -; v_call: TRBV29-1; d_call: -; cdr3_nt: TGCAGCGTTGAAATTCGGGGTGCTCTGTTTGAAGCTTTCTTT; cdr3_aa: CSVEIRGALFEAFF
j_call: TRBJ1-6; clone_size: -; v_call: TRBV27; d_call: -; cdr3_nt: TGTGCCAGCAACGGAGAGACATCTAATTCACCCCTCCACTTT; cdr3_aa: CASNGETSNSPLHF
j_call: TRBJ1-6; clone_size: -; v_call: TRBV4-2; d_call: -; cdr3_nt: TGTGCCAGCAGCCAAGTTGGGTCACCCCTCCACTTT; cdr3_aa: CASSQVGSPLHF
j_call: TRBJ2-1; clone_size: -; v_call: TRBV10-2; d_call: -; cdr3_nt: TGCGCCAGCAGTGTGGTCCATGAGCAGTTCTTC; cdr3_aa: CASSVVHEQFF
j_call: TRBJ1-3; clone_size: -; v_call: TRBV10-3; d_call: -; cdr3_nt: TGTGCCATCAAGGACAGTGGCTCTGGAAACACCATATATTTT; cdr3_aa: CAIKDSGSGNTIYF
j_call: TRBJ1-1; clone_size: -; v_call: TRBV5-5; d_call: -; cdr3_nt: TGTGCCAGCAGCCCGGTGGGCCCTGAAGCTTTCTTT; cdr3_aa: CASSPVGPEAFF
j_call: TRBJ1-6; clone_size: -; v_call: TRBV30; d_call: -; cdr3_nt: TGTGCCTGGAGTGCCGTCAGCTCCTATAATTCACCCCTCCACTTT; cdr3_aa: CAWSAVSSYNSPLHF
j_call: TRBJ1-1; clone_size: -; v_call: TRBV5-6; d_call: -; cdr3_nt: TGTGCCAGCAGCTGGGTTCCAGGGACTGAAGCTTTCTTT; cdr3_aa: CASSWVPGTEAFF
j_call: TRBJ2-7; clone_size: -; v_call: TRBV6-5; d_call: TRBD1; cdr3_nt: TGTGCCAGTGTGGTTTCGGGACAGGGGAGATACGAGCAGTACTTC; cdr3_aa: CASVVSGQGRYEQYF
j_call: TRBJ1-2; clone_size: -; v_call: TRBV18; d_call: -; cdr3_nt: TGTGCCAGCTCACTAGGACGGGCGGAGGTCGGCTACACCTTC; cdr3_aa: CASSLGRAEVGYTF
j_call: TRBJ1-2; clone_size: -; v_call: TRBV5-4; d_call: -; cdr3_nt: TGTGCCAGCAGCTTGGGTCGGCTCTATGGCTACACCTTC; cdr3_aa: CASSLGRLYGYTF
j_call: TRBJ1-5; clone_size: few; v_call: TRBV19; d_call: -; cdr3_nt: TGTGCCAGTACCGGGAGGTCCGGTAGCAATCAGCCCCAGCATTTT; cdr3_aa: CASTGRSGSNQPQHF
j_call: TRBJ2-2; clone_size: few; v_call: TRBV13; d_call: TRBD2; cdr3_nt: TGTGCCAGCACCGGGACTAGCGGATACACCGGGGAGCTGTTTTTT; cdr3_aa: CASTGTSGYTGELFF
j_call: TRBJ2-7; clone_size: -; v_call: TRBV5-1; d_call: -; cdr3_nt: TGCGCCAGCAGCCCCCCGACAGTCTACGAGCAGTACTTC; cdr3_aa: CASSPPTVYEQYF
j_call: TRBJ2-6; clone_size: once; v_call: TRBV7-9; d_call: -; cdr3_nt: TGTGCCAGCAGCTCGACGGTCTCTGGGGCCAACGTCCTGACTTTC; cdr3_aa: CASSSTVSGANVLTF
j_call: TRBJ2-2; clone_size: -; v_call: TRBV6-6; d_call: TRBD1; cdr3_nt: TGTGCCAGCAGTGTGGGACAGGGATTGACCGGGGAGCTGTTTTTT; cdr3_aa: CASSVGQGLTGELFF
j_call: TRBJ2-2; clone_size: -; v_call: TRBV7-3; d_call: TRBD1; cdr3_nt: TGTGCCAGCAGCCCTCGGACAGGGCACACCGGGGAGCTGTTTTTT; cdr3_aa: CASSPRTGHTGELFF
j_call: TRBJ2-2; clone_size: few; v_call: TRBV19; d_call: TRBD2; cdr3_nt: TGTGCCAGTACTGAGCGGGGGGCGAACACCGGGGAGCTGTTTTTT; cdr3_aa: CASTERGANTGELFF
j_call: TRBJ2-1; clone_size: -; v_call: TRBV18; d_call: TRBD2; cdr3_nt: TGTGCCAGCTCACCGCGGGGCGGGGGGGCCAATGAGCAGTTCTTC; cdr3_aa: CASSPRGGGANEQFF
j_call: TRBJ1-1; clone_size: -; v_call: TRBV19; d_call: -; cdr3_nt: TGTGCCAGTAGGCGGGGGGGCCCGGACACTGAAGCTTTCTTT; cdr3_aa: CASRRGGPDTEAFF
j_call: TRBJ1-1; clone_size: -; v_call: TRBV29-1; d_call: -; cdr3_nt: TGCAGCGTATCTTGGGGGGTCGTCAACCAGGGAAACACTGAAGCTTTCTTT; cdr3_aa: CSVSWGVVNQGNTEAFF
j_call: TRBJ1-2; clone_size: -; v_call: TRBV11-1; d_call: -; cdr3_nt: TGTGCCAGCAGCCTAAACCAGCGGGGACATGGCTACACCTTC; cdr3_aa: CASSLNQRGHGYTF
j_call: TRBJ2-6; clone_size: -; v_call: TRBV19; d_call: -; cdr3_nt: TGTGCCAGTAGTATATTGGCGGCTGGTAGCTCTGGGGCCAACGTCCTGACTTTC; cdr3_aa: CASSILAAGSSGANVLTF